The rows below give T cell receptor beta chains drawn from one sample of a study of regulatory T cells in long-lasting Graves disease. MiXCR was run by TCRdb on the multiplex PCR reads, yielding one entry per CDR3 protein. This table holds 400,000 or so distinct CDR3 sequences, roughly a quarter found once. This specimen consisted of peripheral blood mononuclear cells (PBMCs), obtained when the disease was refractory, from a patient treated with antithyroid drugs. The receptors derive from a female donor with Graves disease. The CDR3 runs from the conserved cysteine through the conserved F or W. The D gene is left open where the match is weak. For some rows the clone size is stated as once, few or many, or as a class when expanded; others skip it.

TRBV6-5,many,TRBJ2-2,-,CASTFSGLGTGELFF,TGTGCCAGCACTTTCTCAGGGTTGGGCACCGGGGAGCTGTTTTTT
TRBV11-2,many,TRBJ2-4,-,CASSLYSGPWGKNIQYF,TGTGCCAGCTCCCTGTACAGCGGGCCCTGGGGAAAAAACATTCAGTACTTC
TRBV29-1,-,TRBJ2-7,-,CSVELGGSYEQYF,TGCAGCGTTGAGTTGGGGGGTTCCTACGAGCAGTACTTC
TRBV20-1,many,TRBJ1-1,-,CSARPSRGMNTEAFF,TGCAGTGCTAGGCCTTCTCGGGGGATGAACACTGAAGCTTTCTTT
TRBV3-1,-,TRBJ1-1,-,CASSQAGSTEAFF,TGTGCCAGCAGCCAAGCAGGGTCCACTGAAGCTTTCTTT
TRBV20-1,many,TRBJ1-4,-,CSAPAGEKLFF,TGCAGTGCCCCTGCCGGCGAAAAACTGTTTTTT
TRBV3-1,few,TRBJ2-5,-,CASSRTVGKGVEETQYF,TGTGCCAGCAGCCGGACAGTGGGTAAGGGAGTGGAAGAGACCCAGTACTTC
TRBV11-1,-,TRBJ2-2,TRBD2,CASSLDVGSGSRTGELFF,TGTGCCAGCAGCTTAGATGTAGGTAGCGGGAGTCGAACCGGGGAGCTGTTTTTT
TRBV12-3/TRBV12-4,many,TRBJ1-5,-,CASQAGSNQPQHF,TGTGCCAGCCAAGCGGGGAGCAATCAGCCCCAGCATTTT
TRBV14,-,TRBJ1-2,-,CASSQVNSYYGYTF,TGTGCCAGCAGCCAAGTTAACAGCTACTATGGCTACACCTTC
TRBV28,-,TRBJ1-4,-,CASSLGTFNEKLFF,TGTGCCAGCAGTTTAGGGACCTTTAATGAAAAACTGTTTTTT
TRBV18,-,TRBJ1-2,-,CASSPSTPSYGYTF,TGTGCCAGCTCACCGAGTACGCCATCCTATGGCTACACCTTC
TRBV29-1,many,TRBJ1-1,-,CSVAILNTEAFF,TGCAGCGTTGCGATCTTGAACACTGAAGCTTTCTTT
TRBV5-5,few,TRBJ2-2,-,CASSRGLNGELFF,TGTGCCAGCAGCCGAGGACTAAACGGGGAGCTGTTTTTT
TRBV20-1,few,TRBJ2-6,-,CSARDQGGAGGGANVLTF,TGCAGTGCTAGGGACCAGGGGGGTGCTGGAGGAGGGGCCAACGTCCTGACTTTC
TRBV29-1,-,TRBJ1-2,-,CSVGAALVGGDPNYGYTF,TGCAGCGTTGGTGCCGCTTTGGTAGGGGGGGACCCTAACTATGGCTACACCTTC
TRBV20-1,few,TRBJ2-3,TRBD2,CSAGLAGGRDTQYF,TGCAGTGCCGGACTAGCGGGAGGGCGGGATACGCAGTATTTT
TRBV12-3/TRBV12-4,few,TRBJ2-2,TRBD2,CASRPRLAVNTGELFF,TGTGCCAGCAGACCGAGACTAGCGGTAAACACCGGGGAGCTGTTTTTT
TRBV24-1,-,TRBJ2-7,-,CATSDSDRYEQYF,TGTGCCACCAGTGATTCTGACAGGTACGAGCAGTACTTC
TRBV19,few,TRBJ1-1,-,CASQFWRDTEAFF,TGTGCCAGCCAATTTTGGCGGGACACTGAAGCTTTCTTT
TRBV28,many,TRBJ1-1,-,CASSPSGRRDTEAFF,TGTGCCAGCAGTCCCTCAGGACGGAGAGACACTGAAGCTTTCTTT
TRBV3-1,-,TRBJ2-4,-,CASSRDRTDLGQPLAKNIQYF,TGTGCCAGCAGCCGCGACAGAACCGATTTGGGCCAGCCTTTAGCCAAAAACATTCAGTACTTC
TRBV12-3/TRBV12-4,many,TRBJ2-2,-,CASSADPQAGGELFF,TGTGCCAGCTCGGCAGACCCCCAAGCCGGCGGGGAGCTGTTTTTT
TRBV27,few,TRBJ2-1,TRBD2,CASSLAASGALYNEQFF,TGTGCCAGCAGTTTAGCGGCTAGCGGGGCCCTCTACAATGAGCAGTTCTTC
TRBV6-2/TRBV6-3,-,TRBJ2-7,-,CASSSTVVRGGRDSPYEQYF,TGTGCCAGCAGTTCGACGGTTGTCCGAGGCGGGCGGGACTCCCCCTACGAGCAGTACTTC
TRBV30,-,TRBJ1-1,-,CAWRSGQTNTEAFF,TGTGCCTGGAGGTCGGGACAAACGAACACTGAAGCTTTCTTT
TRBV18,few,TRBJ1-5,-,CASSPPPGQLTWGNQPQHF,TGTGCCAGCTCACCACCCCCAGGGCAGTTAACGTGGGGGAATCAGCCCCAGCATTTT
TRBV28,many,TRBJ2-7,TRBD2,CASSFGLARIYEQYF,TGTGCCAGCAGTTTCGGACTAGCGAGGATCTACGAGCAGTACTTC
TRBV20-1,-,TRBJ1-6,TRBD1,CSVQFGTDNSPLHF,TGCAGTGTCCAGTTCGGGACAGATAATTCACCCCTCCACTTT
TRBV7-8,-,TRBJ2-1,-,CASSFTGTASNEQFF,TGTGCCAGCAGCTTTACCGGGACTGCCAGCAATGAGCAGTTCTTC
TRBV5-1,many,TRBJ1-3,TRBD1,CASSLTLQGSGNTIYF,TGCGCCAGCAGCTTGACCCTACAGGGGTCTGGAAACACCATATATTTT
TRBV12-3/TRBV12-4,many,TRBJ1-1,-,CASSLAGQAFF,TGTGCCAGCAGTTTAGCGGGGCAAGCTTTCTTT
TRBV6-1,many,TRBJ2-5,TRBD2,CASSDAGGEETQYF,TGTGCCAGCAGTGACGCGGGAGGGGAAGAGACCCAGTACTTC
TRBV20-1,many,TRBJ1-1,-,CSAPPGGGTEAFF,TGCAGTGCTCCTCCGGGGGGAGGAACTGAAGCTTTCTTT
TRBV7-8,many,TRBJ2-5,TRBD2,CASSPRVAGEVETQYF,TGTGCCAGCAGCCCGAGGGTAGCGGGAGAGGTTGAGACCCAGTACTTC
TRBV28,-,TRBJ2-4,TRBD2,CASSLLGREESPEFF,TGTGCCAGCAGTTTATTGGGGCGGGAGGAATCTCCGGAGTTCTTC
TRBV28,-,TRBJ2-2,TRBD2,CASSRTSGRGTGELFF,TGTGCCAGCAGTCGGACTAGCGGGAGGGGCACCGGGGAGCTGTTTTTT
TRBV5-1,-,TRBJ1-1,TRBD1,CASRLGQGAQSSTEAFF,TGCGCCAGCAGACTGGGACAGGGGGCGCAGAGTTCCACTGAAGCTTTCTTT
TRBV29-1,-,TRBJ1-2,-,CSVESGGVRYGYTF,TGCAGCGTTGAATCGGGCGGGGTGCGATATGGCTACACCTTC
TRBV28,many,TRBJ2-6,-,CASSFGASGANVLTF,TGTGCCAGCAGTTTCGGGGCATCTGGGGCCAACGTCCTGACTTTC
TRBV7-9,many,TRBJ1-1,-,CASSKGGGWNTEAFF,TGTGCCAGCAGCAAAGGGGGGGGCTGGAACACTGAAGCTTTCTTT
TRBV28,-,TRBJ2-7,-,CATSSGLYEQYF,TGTGCCACCTCCAGTGGGCTCTACGAGCAGTACTTC
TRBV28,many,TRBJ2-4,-,CATTDVEQLNIQYF,TGTGCCACCACGGATGTGGAGCAGTTAAACATTCAGTACTTC
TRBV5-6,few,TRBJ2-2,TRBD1,CASSWDRAGELFF,TGTGCCAGCAGCTGGGACAGGGCCGGGGAGCTGTTTTTT
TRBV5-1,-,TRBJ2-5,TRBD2,CASSPRTSALRETQYF,TGCGCCAGCAGCCCGAGGACTAGCGCCCTCCGAGAGACCCAGTACTTC
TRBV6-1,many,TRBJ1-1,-,CASQRLTNTEAFF,TGTGCCAGCCAGAGACTCACGAACACTGAAGCTTTCTTT
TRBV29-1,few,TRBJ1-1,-,CSVDRKMNTEAFF,TGCAGCGTCGACAGAAAAATGAACACTGAAGCTTTCTTT
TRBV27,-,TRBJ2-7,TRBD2,CASSSLNWGGSYEQYF,TGTGCCAGCAGTTCCCTCAACTGGGGGGGTTCCTACGAGCAGTACTTC
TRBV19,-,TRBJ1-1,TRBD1,CASSIDRGYGVTGVNTEAFF,TGTGCCAGTAGTATAGATCGGGGTTACGGGGTGACAGGGGTGAACACTGAAGCTTTCTTT